These 14 T cell receptor beta chains came from one sample sequenced in a study of blood T cell repertoires in COVID-19 (dated by TCRdb to about 2020). Libraries were built with the immunoSEQ multiplex PCR assay. The immuneACCESS repertoire file appears here via TCRdb, limited to in-frame rearrangements. These files lack a portion of the clones; in checked studies, under half of the deficit traces to unresolved V genes, and the cause of the others is not known. The sample table contains roughly 200,000 clones; only one count was recorded for around 85% of them. Under 20% of the sample is in the top ten clones. What was sequenced was PBMCs or T cells enriched from blood (not recorded which). Receptor source: a man between 35 and 55 years old who had recovered from COVID-19.

This sequence joins TRBV5-4 and TRBJ2-1; D is possibly TRBD2 (6 bases). The length of the CDR3 is 14 residues. The germline V gene encodes CDR1 SGHNT and CDR2 YYREEE (reference sequence). V was shortened by 9 bases and J by 4 bases, with 17 bases between the two germline ends. The CDR3 nucleotides are TGTGCCACCCAGAGGGGTAGCGGTTACAATGAGCAGTTCTTC. Translating it yields CATQRGSGYNEQFF.

J is TRBJ2-1 and V is TRBV9, with 9 bases fitting TRBD2. From germline, CDR1 is SGDLS and CDR2 YYNGEE. There are 16 residues in the CDR3. V shed 0 bases and J 4 bases; nucleotides not matched to a gene: 5. CDR3 sequence: CASSVVGGRGYNEQFF. The CDR3 nucleotides read TGTGCCAGCAGCGTAGTGGGCGGGAGGGGTTACAATGAGCAGTTCTTC.

The chain uses TRBV25-1 and TRBJ1-3; no definite D call. CDR3 length equals 16 residues. CDR1 is MGHDK, CDR2 SYGVNS, per germline. Trimming took 10 bases from V and 0 from J, leaving 19 bases between them. CDR3 amino acids: CATERAPDLSGNTIYF. The CDR3 DNA sequence: TGTGCCACCGAGAGGGCACCGGATCTCTCTGGAAACACCATATATTTT.

The V call is TRBV9, the J call TRBJ2-1, with 10 bases lining up with TRBD2. Looked up from germline, CDR1 is SGDLS and CDR2 is YYNGEE. V lost 4 bases and J lost 0; bases outside the gene matches: 4. The CDR3 consists of 16 residues. The CDR3 sequence: CASSPPSGSSYNEQFF. The CDR3 nucleotides are TGTGCCAGCAGCCCTCCTAGCGGGAGCTCCTACAATGAGCAGTTCTTC.

V and J are TRBV7-2 and TRBJ1-1; D remains ambiguous. CDR1 and CDR2 from the germline V gene are SGHTA and FQGNSA. This CDR3 is 15 amino acids long. V shed 2 bases and J shed 1 base, with 11 bases lying between them. CDR3 coding DNA: TGTGCCAGCAGCTTATCGGTGGTAGCGAACACTGAAGCTTTCTTT. Its translation: CASSLSVVANTEAFF.

The chain links TRBV11-2 to TRBJ2-3; 10 nucleotides line up with TRBD2. Germline loops: CDR1 SGHAT, CDR2 FQNNGV. The CDR3 is 15 amino acids. The V and J ends lost 4 bases and 1 base, in that order; junction bases with no gene match: 2. The CDR3 region has the DNA TGTGCCAGCAGCTGGACTAGCGGCCGCACAGATACGCAGTATTTT. Translated, it gives CASSWTSGRTDTQYF.

The rearrangement joins TRBV2 to TRBJ2-7, with 12 bases fitting TRBD2. CDR3 size: 15 residues. The V gene end was trimmed by 5 bases and the J gene end by 1 base; junction bases not matched to a gene: 3. Germline assignment: CDR1 SNHLY and CDR2 FYNNEI. CDR3 loop: CASSRLAGGSYEQYF. Written as DNA, the CDR3 is TGTGCCAGCAGTAGGCTAGCGGGAGGGTCCTACGAGCAGTACTTC.

V usage is TRBV7-8 and J usage is TRBJ2-1; tentatively, D is TRBD2 (7 bases). Trimming stripped 6 bases from V and 3 bases from J, with 18 bases between. The germline V gene encodes CDR1 SGHVS and CDR2 FQNEAQ. This CDR3 is 16 amino acids long. The CDR3 sequence: CASSPRGRALYNEQFF. The CDR3 region has the DNA TGTGCCAGCAGTCCGAGGGGGAGGGCCCTCTACAATGAGCAGTTCTTC.

V and J are TRBV19 and TRBJ1-1, with TRBD1 as a possible D gene (6 bases). With 8 bases removed from V and 2 bases from J, the gap between germline ends came to 18 bases. Germline CDR1 is LNHDA and CDR2 is SQIVND (reference sequence). The CDR3 is 15 residues long. The CDR3 DNA reads as TGTGCCAGTCCACCCCATCCCAGGGGAAACACTGAAGCTTTCTTT. Translating it yields CASPPHPRGNTEAFF.

This chain joins TRBV28 and TRBJ2-1, with 7 nucleotides matching TRBD2. The CDR3 sequence is 15 residues long. The ends lost 6 bases at V and 9 bases at J; junction bases unmatched: 14. Per germline, CDR1 MDHEN and CDR2 SYDVKM. CDR3 in amino acids: CASRWAGVLQGEQFF. As DNA, the CDR3 is TGTGCCAGCAGATGGGCGGGAGTCTTGCAGGGTGAGCAGTTCTTC.

V usage is TRBV6-6 and J usage is TRBJ2-7, with 7 bases aligning to TRBD1. In germline, CDR1 is MNHNY, CDR2 SVGAGI (reference sequence). This CDR3 is built from 16 residues. Unmatched junction bases numbered 14, after V lost 4 bases and J lost 5 bases. The CDR3 here is CASSSEGQSLRNEQYF. The CDR3 region has the DNA TGTGCCAGCAGTTCCGAGGGACAGAGCTTAAGAAACGAGCAGTACTTC.

This rearrangement joins TRBV5-6 to TRBJ2-4; D is ambiguous. Germline loops: CDR1 SGHDT, CDR2 YYEEEE. This CDR3 contains 12 residues. V was cut by 0 bases and J by 10 bases, with 8 bases left in between. The CDR3 protein is CASSLAAGIQYF. The CDR3 coding sequence is TGTGCCAGCAGCTTGGCGGCCGGGATTCAGTACTTC.

V gene TRBV15 combines with J gene TRBJ1-2; D remains unclear. This CDR3 is 13 amino acids long. V lost 4 bases and J 2 bases, leaving 8 bases between the germline ends. Germline V gives CDR1 LNHNV, CDR2 YYDKDF (reference sequence). The CDR3 sequence is CATSTESNYGYTF. CDR3 coding DNA: TGTGCCACCAGCACAGAAAGCAACTATGGCTACACCTTC.

This clone was counted once. The chain links TRBV7-3 to TRBJ2-1; 11 bases match TRBD2. J gave up 3 bases and V 2 bases, and 6 bases lay outside the gene matches. Germline-derived CDR1 and CDR2 are SGHTA and FQGTGA. CDR3 length: 17 amino acids. DNA for the CDR3: TGTGCCAGCAGCTTAGGGACTAGCGGAAGTTACTACAATGAGCAGTTCTTC. As protein: CASSLGTSGSYYNEQFF.